The next 20 T cell receptor beta chains were all read from a single sample in a study of neurological immune-mediated disorders. TCRdb called the 5' RACE reads again in MiXCR, with one record for every CDR3 protein. Found here are nearly 60,000 distinct CDR3 sequences, about 3.4% of them singletons; the top ten hold about 7.1%. Sequencing was performed on PBMCs. These receptors were obtained from a woman aged 60-75 years with multiple sclerosis.

This clonotype was seen ten or more times. The rearrangement links TRBV4-1 to TRBJ2-2; 8 positions agree with TRBD1. CDR3 length: 21 residues. Germline values: CDR1 MGHRA, CDR2 YSYEKL. V lost 4 bases, J lost 3 bases, and 22 bases stayed unmatched. The DNA for the CDR3 is TGCGCCAGCAGCCCTAGATGGGACAGGCCCTTCTTTGACCATCACACCGGGGAGCTGTTTTTT. This encodes CASSPRWDRPFFDHHTGELFF.

This clonotype has a count of ten or more. This chain joins TRBV20-1 and TRBJ2-1, with 10 nucleotides matching TRBD2. J was trimmed by 5 bases and V by 3 bases; bases with no gene match: 4. Per the germline V gene, CDR1 is DFQATT and CDR2 is SNEGSKA (reference sequence). This CDR3 is 14 amino acids long. The CDR3 nucleotides are TGCAGTGCTAGGAGGACTAGCGGAAACAATGAGCAGTTCTTC. Protein: CSARRTSGNNEQFF.

This clonotype was counted many times. The J gene is TRBJ1-1, the V gene TRBV7-9, with D hard to call. Between the trimmed V and J ends, which lost 11 bases and 1 base, there was a span of 11 bases. The V gene's germline CDR1 is SEHNR and CDR2 FQNEAQ (reference sequence). The CDR3 totals 12 residues. The CDR3, as DNA: TGTGCCGGCGGACGGAAGAACACTGAAGCTTTCTTT. Its translation is CAGGRKNTEAFF.

This clonotype was counted ten times or more. The chain links TRBV20-1 to TRBJ1-1, with unresolved D. CDR3 length equals 12 residues. Germline V gene lookup returns CDR1 DFQATT and CDR2 SNEGSKA (reference sequence). The V and J ends lost 3 bases and 1 base respectively, with 6 bases between them. CDR3 loop: CSASSPNTEAFF. CDR3 in DNA: TGCAGTGCTAGTTCCCCGAACACTGAAGCTTTCTTT.

This clonotype was seen a handful of times. V usage is TRBV19 and J usage is TRBJ2-2; D call uncertain. The CDR3 has 15 amino acids. Germline V gene data show CDR1 as LNHDA and CDR2 as SQIVND (reference sequence). Trimming took 2 bases from V and 0 from J, leaving 7 bases between them. This chain's CDR3 is CASSIRETNTGELFF. The DNA of the CDR3 is TGTGCCAGTAGTATAAGGGAAACGAACACCGGGGAGCTGTTTTTT. The whole variable domain, filled in from reference TRBV19 and TRBJ2-2, reads DGGITQSPKYLFRKEGQNVTLSCEQNLNHDAMYWYRQDPGQGLRLIYYSQIVNDFQKGDIAEGYSVSREKKESFPLTVTSAQKNPTAFYLCASSIRETNTGELFFGEGSRLTVL.

This clonotype has a count of ten or more. The chain is built from TRBV10-3 and TRBJ2-1; 11 nucleotides align to TRBD2. Looked up from germline, CDR1 is ENHRY and CDR2 is SYGVKD. The CDR3 runs to 15 residues. V shed 3 bases and J 7 bases; nucleotides not matched to a gene: 5. The DNA of the CDR3 is TGTGCCATCAGTGACACTAGCGGGAGCTTGAATGAGCAGTTCTTC. Its protein product is CAISDTSGSLNEQFF.

V usage is TRBV6-2 or TRBV6-3 and J usage is TRBJ1-1; D remains ambiguous. There are 12 residues in the CDR3. The germline CDR1 and CDR2 sequences are MNHEY and SVGEGT. The CDR3 region has the DNA TGTGACACCTATACGGTAAACACTGAAGCTTTCTTT. Translation: CDTYTVNTEAFF.

This clonotype was seen at least ten times. The chain employs TRBV3-1 and TRBJ1-1; no definite D call. Per germline, CDR1 LGHDT and CDR2 YNNKEL (reference sequence). Trimming stripped 1 base from V and 8 bases from J, with 14 bases between. This CDR3 spans 14 amino acids. The CDR3 sequence is CASSQGVVGGEAFF. The CDR3 DNA reads TGTGCCAGCAGCCAAGGGGTTGTCGGCGGGGAAGCTTTCTTT.

Ten or more counts support this clonotype. The chain is built from TRBV15 and TRBJ2-5; 7 nucleotides agree with TRBD1. The germline V gene encodes CDR1 LNHNV and CDR2 YYDKDF (reference sequence). This CDR3 spans 14 amino acids. The V gene end was trimmed by 4 bases and the J gene end by 1 base; junction bases not matched to a gene: 3. The CDR3, as DNA: TGTGCCACCAGCAATCGACAGGGCCAAGAGACCCAGTACTTC. Its translation is CATSNRQGQETQYF.

In its sample, this clonotype was seen many times. The genes are TRBV20-1 and TRBJ2-3, with D possibly being TRBD1 (7 bases). CDR3 length: 14 residues. Per germline, CDR1 DFQATT and CDR2 SNEGSKA (reference sequence). Written as DNA, the CDR3 is TGCAGCGCCAACCCGACAGGGAGGACAGATACGCAGTATTTT. This translates into CSANPTGRTDTQYF.

This clonotype was seen repeatedly, ten times or more. The chain links TRBV24-1 to TRBJ2-1, with 13 bases aligning to TRBD2. The CDR3 is 15 residues long. The V segment lost 9 bases and the J segment 2 bases; nucleotides outside the gene matches: 3. Germline V gene data show CDR1 as KGHDR and CDR2 as SFDVKD. DNA for the CDR3: TGTGCCACCGGGACTAGCGGGGATACCTACAATGAGCAGTTCTTC. Protein: CATGTSGDTYNEQFF.

This clonotype came up many times. The gene calls are TRBV5-1 and TRBJ2-2; a possible D gene is TRBD1 (5 bases). Germline lookup yields CDR1 SGHRS and CDR2 YFSETQ. V was trimmed by 2 bases and J by 5 bases, leaving 13 bases between them. CDR3 length equals 15 residues. The chain's CDR3 is CASSFRDSGTGELFF. CDR3 DNA: TGCGCCAGCAGCTTTCGAGACAGTGGAACCGGGGAGCTGTTTTTT. Filled out from reference TRBV5-1 and TRBJ2-2, the complete variable domain reads KAGVTQTPRYLIKTRGQQVTLSCSPISGHRSVSWYQQTPGQGLQFLFEYFSETQRNKGNFPGRFSGRQFSNSRSEMNVSTLELGDSALYLCASSFRDSGTGELFFGEGSRLTVL.

This clonotype was counted at least ten times. This CDR3 reads CSATGEVGEKLFF. The CDR3 DNA is TGCAGTGCCACAGGGGAGGTTGGAGAAAAACTGTTTTTT. The chain links TRBV20-1 to TRBJ1-4; 7 bases are shared with TRBD1. This CDR3 is 13 amino acids long. Germline CDR1 reads DFQATT; CDR2 reads SNEGSKA (reference sequence). After removal of 6 bases from V and 8 bases from J, the junction contained 9 bases not matched to a gene.

This clonotype was observed at least ten times. The chain recombines TRBV28 with TRBJ1-2; no clear D. Trimming took off 10 bases at V and 8 bases at J, with 23 bases between the two ends. Germline values: CDR1 MDHEN, CDR2 SYDVKM. This CDR3 is built from 14 residues. CDR3 nucleotide sequence: TGTGCCACCAACGATAGACTGCGAGGGATCGGCTACACCTTC. Amino acids: CATNDRLRGIGYTF.

At least ten counts were recorded for this clonotype. The V call is TRBV27, the J call TRBJ2-7, with TRBD1 matching 7 bases. This CDR3 spans 12 amino acids. Losses at the gene ends were 3 bases for V and 7 bases for J; bases not matched to a gene: 3. Germline CDR1 and CDR2: MNHEY and SMNVEV (reference sequence). The CDR3 is CASSFHRGEQYF. In DNA form, the CDR3 reads TGTGCCAGCAGTTTCCACAGGGGTGAGCAGTACTTC.

This clonotype was seen more than once but under ten times. The rearrangement links TRBV12-3 or TRBV12-4 to TRBJ1-2; 9 nucleotides line up with TRBD1. CDR3 length equals 14 residues. The junction had 5 bases not matched to a gene; V was cut back by 3 bases and J by 6 bases. In DNA, the CDR3 is TGTGCCAGCAGTTTTACCCGGACAGGGGATGGCTACACCTTC. It is translated as CASSFTRTGDGYTF.

Ten or more counts support this clonotype. CDR3 amino acids: CASSHGDNYGYTF. Written as DNA, the CDR3 is TGCGCCAGCAGCCACGGGGATAACTATGGCTACACCTTC. The rearrangement links TRBV4-1 to TRBJ1-2; D is ambiguous. CDR3 length: 13 residues. V was pared by 3 bases and J by 1 base, with 6 bases between. In germline, CDR1 is MGHRA, CDR2 YSYEKL.

This clonotype has a count of ten or more. V is TRBV25-1 and J is TRBJ2-7; D unresolved. This CDR3 comprises 14 residues. From germline, CDR1 is MGHDK and CDR2 SYGVNS. Trimming pared 4 bases from V and 2 bases from J, leaving 12 bases between. CDR3 sequence (DNA): TGTGCCAGCAGTGGGGTGGCAGGCCCCTACGAGCAGTACTTC. This gives the protein CASSGVAGPYEQYF.

This clonotype was counted many times. This rearrangement joins TRBV27 to TRBJ2-1, with TRBD2 identical over 10 bases. Germline CDR1 and CDR2: MNHEY and SMNVEV (reference sequence). This CDR3 contains 18 residues. V lost 5 bases, J lost 0 bases, and 10 bases stayed unmatched. The CDR3 is CASSLTGLALTSYNEQFF. DNA for the CDR3: TGTGCCAGCAGTCTCACGGGACTAGCGCTCACCTCCTACAATGAGCAGTTCTTC.

This clonotype was seen ten or more times. The chain has TRBV20-1 and TRBJ2-3; D unclear. In germline, CDR1 is DFQATT, CDR2 SNEGSKA (reference sequence). V gave up 8 bases and J gave up 5 bases, with 20 bases separating them. The CDR3 spans 14 residues. The CDR3 is CSSTRGVAVDTQYF. DNA for the CDR3: TGCAGTAGTACGCGTGGGGTTGCGGTAGATACGCAGTATTTT.